The 17 T cell receptor beta chains below were found in one sample sequenced in a study of blood T cells in healthy people across ages. The second PCR ran 7 to 11 cycles with a sample-barcoded 5' primer and J-beta primers. TCRdb reanalysed the 5' RACE reads using MiXCR and keeps one entry per CDR3 protein. The data show roughly 830,000 distinct CDR3 sequences, with approximately 65% seen just once and around 30% held by the top ten. Input material: blood. The receptors here all came from a young man in good health.

The table lists this clonotype with a few counts. Written as DNA, the CDR3 is TGCAGCGTTGAAGGTCCGATTTCGGCGGGGGGCCTAGAGCAGTACTTC. It encodes CSVEGPISAGGLEQYF. The V and J genes are TRBV29-1 and TRBJ2-4, with 8 bases aligning to TRBD2. The CDR3 totals 16 residues. The V and J ends lost 1 base and 13 bases, in that order; junction bases with no gene match: 18. Germline values: CDR1 SQVTM, CDR2 ANQGSEA.

This clonotype was found a few times. The rearrangement joins TRBV5-6 to TRBJ2-1; D gene uncertain. The CDR3 spans 16 residues. Trimming took off 4 bases at V and 4 bases at J, with 18 bases between the two ends. Per the germline V gene, CDR1 is SGHDT and CDR2 is YYEEEE. The CDR3 nucleotides are TGTGCCAGCAGCGTGTCCCGTTTAGGGAATTACAATGAGCAGTTCTTC. It codes for CASSVSRLGNYNEQFF. Full variable domain (missing parts from reference TRBV5-6 and TRBJ2-1): DAGVTQSPTHLIKTRGQQVTLRCSPKSGHDTVSWYQQALGQGPQFIFQYYEEEERQRGNFPDRFSGHQFPNYSSELNVNALLLGDSALYLCASSVSRLGNYNEQFFGPGTRLTVL.

This clonotype was counted between two and nine times. The V call is TRBV4-2, the J call TRBJ2-1; 13 nucleotides line up with TRBD2. This CDR3 comprises 17 residues. Germline CDR1 LGHNA, CDR2 YNFKEQ. V lost 0 bases to trimming and J lost 10 bases; unmatched junction nucleotides: 9. CDR3 region: CASSQDGLAGAFREQFF. CDR3 sequence (DNA): TGTGCCAGCAGCCAAGACGGACTAGCGGGGGCCTTTCGGGAGCAGTTCTTC.

This clonotype was detected a few times. The V call is TRBV6-5, the J call TRBJ2-1; a possible D gene is TRBD2 (6 bases). The J call could be wrong; TRBJ2-7 is a better fit for the DNA end. The CDR3 extends over 14 amino acids. CDR1 and CDR2 from the germline V gene are MNHEY and SVGAGI. The CDR3 sequence is CASRGGGSNNEQYF. In DNA, the CDR3 is TGTGCCAGCAGAGGTGGGGGGTCAAACAATGAGCAGTACTTC.

The chain links TRBV5-4 to TRBJ2-3, with no clear D. The CDR3 is 16 residues long. CDR1 and CDR2 (germline): SGHNT, YYREEE (reference sequence). Trimming pared 0 bases from V and 4 bases from J, leaving 15 bases between. The CDR3: CASSLVATTFPDTQYF. CDR3 nucleotides: TGTGCCAGCAGCTTGGTGGCTACTACATTCCCAGATACGCAGTATTTT.

The chain has TRBV4-2 and TRBJ2-7; 8 positions match TRBD1. The germline CDR1 and CDR2 sequences are LGHNA and YNFKEQ. The junction had 2 bases not matched to a gene; V was cut back by 1 base and J by 0 bases. The CDR3 spans 15 residues. The chain's CDR3 is CASSQADRVSYEQYF. The CDR3 DNA sequence: TGTGCCAGCAGCCAAGCGGACAGGGTCTCCTACGAGCAGTACTTC.

This clonotype was detected a few times. This chain links TRBV6-1 with TRBJ2-1, with D maybe TRBD2 (5 bases). The CDR3 is made up of 12 amino acids. Trimming stripped 3 bases from V and 12 bases from J, with 12 bases between. Germline CDR1 and CDR2: MNHNS and SASEGT. CDR3 in amino acids: CASSEGTRGQFF. Written as DNA, the CDR3 is TGTGCCAGCAGTGAGGGAACTCGGGGGCAGTTCTTC.

The rearrangement uses TRBV7-8 and TRBJ2-1; weak D call: TRBD1 (6 bases). Germline assignment: CDR1 SGHVS and CDR2 FQNEAQ. V was cut by 6 bases and J by 10 bases, with 16 bases left in between. The CDR3 runs 13 residues. As DNA, the CDR3 is TGTGCCAGCAGGGGCAGGGGAAGTGTGGAGCAGTTCTTC. This sequence encodes CASRGRGSVEQFF.

A word on this clonotype: Since a much larger clone is just one base distant, this may be a read error. This chain links TRBV5-1 with TRBJ2-3; D possibly corresponds to TRBD2 (5 bases). The CDR3 covers 16 residues. Germline assignment: CDR1 SGHRS and CDR2 YFSETQ. The germline V and J ends were trimmed by 3 bases and 2 bases, with 16 bases remaining between them. The CDR3 nucleotides are TGCGCCAGCAGCTCGGTGGCGGGTAGAAACACAGATACGCAGTATTTT. Its protein product is CASSSVAGRNTDTQYF.

The sample holds a few counts of this clonotype. This sequence joins TRBV10-3 and TRBJ2-5; 11 positions agree with TRBD2. V lost 5 bases and J lost 3; bases outside the gene matches: 2. This CDR3 comprises 14 residues. Germline V CDR1 and CDR2: ENHRY, SYGVKD. The CDR3 loop is CAISQLAGEETQYF. DNA for the CDR3: TGTGCCATCAGTCAACTAGCGGGGGAAGAGACCCAGTACTTC.

V usage is TRBV20-1 and J usage is TRBJ2-1; D remains unclear. CDR3 length: 13 residues. Per the germline V gene, CDR1 is DFQATT and CDR2 is SNEGSKA (reference sequence). Trimming pared 7 bases from V and 5 bases from J, leaving 15 bases between. The CDR3 DNA follows: TGCAGTGGCCCCCGGACGGAGAACAATGAGCAGTTCTTC. Its protein is CSGPRTENNEQFF.

This clonotype was seen more than once but under ten times. V usage is TRBV20-1 and J usage is TRBJ1-2; 9 nucleotides line up with TRBD1. J gave up 5 bases and V 4 bases, and 8 bases lay outside the gene matches. There are 14 residues in the CDR3. Germline-derived CDR1 and CDR2 are DFQATT and SNEGSKA (reference sequence). The CDR3 sequence is CSAISGDREYGYTF. The CDR3 DNA follows: TGCAGTGCTATTAGCGGGGACAGGGAATATGGCTACACCTTC.

The chain couples TRBV6-2 or TRBV6-3 to TRBJ1-2, with 11 bases aligning to TRBD1. The CDR3 length is 18 residues. The germline CDR1 and CDR2 sequences are MNHEY and SVGEGT. V gave up 2 bases and J gave up 6 bases; unmatched junction bases: 14. CDR3 sequence reads: CASSYVPGQGENVDGYTF. The CDR3 DNA is TGTGCCAGCAGTTACGTCCCGGGACAGGGGGAAAATGTGGATGGCTACACCTTC.

This chain joins TRBV29-1 and TRBJ1-1, with 7 positions matching TRBD1. Germline V CDR1 and CDR2: SQVTM, ANQGSEA. This CDR3 region has 13 residues. Trimming removed 7 bases from V and 8 bases from J; junction bases left unmatched: 13. This chain's CDR3 is CSGDRVSSPEAFF. CDR3 nucleotides: TGCAGCGGAGACAGGGTCTCTTCCCCGGAAGCTTTCTTT.

This clonotype has a handful of counts. The gene calls are TRBV12-3 or TRBV12-4 and TRBJ2-7; D perhaps matches TRBD2 (5 bases). The ends were cut back, 4 bases at V and 0 bases at J, with 10 bases in the middle. CDR3 length: 14 residues. CDR3 nucleotides: TGTGCCAGCAGTTACACCGGGAACTCCTACGAGCAGTACTTC. It specifies CASSYTGNSYEQYF.

The chain joins TRBV29-1 to TRBJ2-3; no clear D. Trimming removed 4 bases at V and 1 base at J, with 9 bases between. The length of the CDR3 is 13 residues. Per the germline V gene, CDR1 is SQVTM and CDR2 is ANQGSEA. For the CDR3, the DNA is TGCAGCGTTGGACTCTTGCGCACAGATACGCAGTATTTT. Amino acids: CSVGLLRTDTQYF.

V and J are TRBV9 and TRBJ2-3; possible D gene TRBD1, 6 bases. The CDR3 contains 11 residues. Germline V gene sequence: CDR1 SGDLS, CDR2 YYNGEE. The CDR3 region has the DNA TGTGCGGGGGCCAGAGGGGATACGCAGTATTTT. Translation: CAGARGDTQYF.